This T cell receptor beta chain emerged from a study of early T cells in non-severe SARS-CoV-2 infection. Study results and limitations: VDJdb-based annotation leaned toward anti-spike CD8 responses and missed private and CD4 specificities.

As for this clonotype: Its target is unknown.

Attached unique molecular identifiers marked individual cDNA molecules. A single record per CDR3 protein comes from TCRdb applying MiXCR to the 5' RACE reads. The sample shows 55,000 to 75,000 distinct CDR3 sequences, roughly 8% of them seen only once. There are 14 residues in the CDR3. Trimming took 0 bases from V and 6 from J, leaving 11 bases between them. Germline CDR1 reads MNHEY; CDR2 reads SVGAGI. The gene calls are TRBV6-5 and TRBJ1-1, with D maybe TRBD1 (6 bases). Sequencing input: whole blood. The receptor comes from an adult who was a healthcare worker with PCR-confirmed SARS-CoV-2 infection or an uninfected control (not recorded which). The DNA of the CDR3 is TGTGCCAGCAGTTACTCGAATCCAGGGGCTGAAGCTTTCTTT. Its translation: CASSYSNPGAEAFF.